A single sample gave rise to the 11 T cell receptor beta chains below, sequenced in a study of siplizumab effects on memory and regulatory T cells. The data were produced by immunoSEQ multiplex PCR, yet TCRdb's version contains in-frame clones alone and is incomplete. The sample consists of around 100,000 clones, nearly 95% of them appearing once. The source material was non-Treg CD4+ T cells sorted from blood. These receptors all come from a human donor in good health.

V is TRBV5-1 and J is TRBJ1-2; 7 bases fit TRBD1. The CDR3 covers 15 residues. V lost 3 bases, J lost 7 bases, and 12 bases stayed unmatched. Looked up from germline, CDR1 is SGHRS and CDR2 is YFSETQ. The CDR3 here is CASSSHKTGLRGYTF. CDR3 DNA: TGCGCCAGCAGCTCCCACAAGACAGGGCTGCGTGGCTACACCTTC.

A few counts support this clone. The CDR3 coding sequence is TGTGCCAGCTCTCATAAAAGTGACTCTGGAAACACCATATATTTT. Encoded protein: CASSHKSDSGNTIYF. V usage is TRBV18 and J usage is TRBJ1-3; D is undetermined. This CDR3 region has 15 residues. Trimming took 6 bases from V and 0 from J, leaving 12 bases between them. CDR1 and CDR2 (germline): KGHSH, LQKENI. The full variable domain, completed using reference TRBV18 and TRBJ1-3, is NAGVMQNPRHLVRRRGQEARLRCSPMKGHSHVYWYRQLPEEGLKFMVYLQKENIIDESGMPKERFSAEFPKEGPSILRIQQVVRGDSAAYFCASSHKSDSGNTIYFGEGSWLTVV.

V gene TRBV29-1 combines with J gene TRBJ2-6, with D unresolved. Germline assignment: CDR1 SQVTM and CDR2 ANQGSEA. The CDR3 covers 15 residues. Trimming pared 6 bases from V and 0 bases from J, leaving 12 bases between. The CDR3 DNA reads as TGCAGCGTGCGGCAGCCAAACTCTGGGGCCAACGTCCTGACTTTC. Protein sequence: CSVRQPNSGANVLTF.

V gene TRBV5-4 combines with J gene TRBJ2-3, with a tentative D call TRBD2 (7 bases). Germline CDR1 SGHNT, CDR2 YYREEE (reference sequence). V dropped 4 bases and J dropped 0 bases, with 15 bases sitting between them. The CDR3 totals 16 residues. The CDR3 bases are TGTGCCAGCAGCCAGGGGAGGGGGTTTAGCACAGATACGCAGTATTTT. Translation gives CASSQGRGFSTDTQYF.

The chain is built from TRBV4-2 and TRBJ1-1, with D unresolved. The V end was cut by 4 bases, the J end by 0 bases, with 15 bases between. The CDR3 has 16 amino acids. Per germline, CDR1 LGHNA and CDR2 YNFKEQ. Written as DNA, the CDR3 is TGTGCCAGCAGCCCGGGGAGCCTGGGGTTGAACACTGAAGCTTTCTTT. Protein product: CASSPGSLGLNTEAFF.

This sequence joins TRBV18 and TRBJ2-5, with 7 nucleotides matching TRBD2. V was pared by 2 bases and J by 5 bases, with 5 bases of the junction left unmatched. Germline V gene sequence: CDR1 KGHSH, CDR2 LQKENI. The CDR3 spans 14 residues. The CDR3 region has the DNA TGTGCCAGCTCACCATCAGGGAGGGGCGAGACCCAGTACTTC. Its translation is CASSPSGRGETQYF.

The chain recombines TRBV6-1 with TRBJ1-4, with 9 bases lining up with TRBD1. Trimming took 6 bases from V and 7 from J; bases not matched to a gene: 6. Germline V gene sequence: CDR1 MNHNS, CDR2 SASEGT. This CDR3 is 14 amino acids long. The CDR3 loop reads CASSAGTGREKLFF. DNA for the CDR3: TGTGCCAGCAGCGCCGGGACAGGGCGTGAAAAACTGTTTTTT.

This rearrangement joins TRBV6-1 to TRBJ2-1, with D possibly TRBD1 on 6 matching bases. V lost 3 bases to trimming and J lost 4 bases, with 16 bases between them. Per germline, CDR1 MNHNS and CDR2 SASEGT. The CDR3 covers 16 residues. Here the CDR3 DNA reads TGTGCCAGCAGTGACCCACAGGGATTAGGGTACAATGAGCAGTTCTTC. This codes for CASSDPQGLGYNEQFF.

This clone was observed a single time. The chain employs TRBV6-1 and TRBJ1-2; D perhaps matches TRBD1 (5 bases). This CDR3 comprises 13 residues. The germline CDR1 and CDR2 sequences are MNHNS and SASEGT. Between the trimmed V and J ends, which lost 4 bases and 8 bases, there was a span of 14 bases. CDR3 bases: TGTGCCAGCAGTGCAACCATAGGGGCCGGCTACACCTTC. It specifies CASSATIGAGYTF.

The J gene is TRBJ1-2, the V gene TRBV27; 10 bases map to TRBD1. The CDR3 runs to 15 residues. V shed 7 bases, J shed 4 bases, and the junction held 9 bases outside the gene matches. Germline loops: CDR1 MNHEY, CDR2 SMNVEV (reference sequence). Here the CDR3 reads CASKKGDRGPYGYTF. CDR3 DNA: TGTGCCAGCAAAAAGGGGGACAGGGGTCCCTATGGCTACACCTTC.

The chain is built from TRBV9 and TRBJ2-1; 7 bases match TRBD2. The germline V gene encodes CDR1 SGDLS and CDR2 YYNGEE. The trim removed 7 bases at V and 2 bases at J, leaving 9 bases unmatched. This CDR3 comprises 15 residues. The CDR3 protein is CASGSGGVAYNEQFF. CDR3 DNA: TGTGCCAGCGGCAGTGGGGGGGTCGCCTACAATGAGCAGTTCTTC.